This T cell receptor beta chain came from a study of T cell changes during pregnancy in multiple sclerosis. The junction had 7 bases not matched to a gene; V was cut back by 4 bases and J by 6 bases. Per germline, CDR1 SGDLS and CDR2 YYNGEE. The CDR3 contains 15 residues. Sequenced by immunoSEQ multiplex PCR; TCRdb stores in-frame clones only, minus some. Here the sample spans about 41,000 clones, 85% to 95% being singletons. The chain couples TRBV9 to TRBJ2-1; 10 nucleotides agree with TRBD2. This TCR was sampled from a female donor with multiple sclerosis, enrolled in a pregnancy study. Sample: CD8+ T cells from peripheral blood mononuclear cells, taken in the third trimester of pregnancy. The CDR3 spells CASSPLAGGTNEQFF. Here the CDR3 DNA reads TGTGCCAGCAGCCCATTAGCGGGAGGTACCAATGAGCAGTTCTTC.